The sequence of this TCR beta chain was determined in a study of siplizumab effects on memory and regulatory T cells. This table comes from immunoSEQ multiplex PCR, and its TCRdb copy is limited to in-frame clones, with some not included. The repertoire includes about 100,000 clones, 80% to 95% of them detected once, and approximately 0.15% sits in the top ten. Study-level results: Unstimulated subsets captured only a minor fraction of alloreactive clones. Confirmatory evidence of suppressive function in proliferating siplizumab-culture Tregs was not obtained. Naive T cells looked more diverse than memory cells and looked like major alloresponse contributors.

Regarding this clone: Antigen: not known.

The CDR3 consists of 19 residues. Trimming removed 2 bases at V and 0 bases at J, with 21 bases between. This chain connects TRBV5-3 to TRBJ2-4, with unresolved D. TRBV5-3 is recorded as an ORF, its role being uncertain. This receptor was obtained from a human donor in good health. Sample: CD4+ T cells sorted from blood. The chain's CDR3 is CARSFFLSSGPLAKNIQYF. In DNA form, the CDR3 reads TGTGCCAGAAGCTTCTTTTTATCTTCCGGGCCCTTAGCCAAAAACATTCAGTACTTC.